This TCR beta chain comes out of a study of cytomegalovirus exposure and HLA in healthy donors. Study-wide findings and caveats: Most subjects had HLA-A and HLA-B alleles reportedly predicted accurately by TCR beta sequences.

As concerns this clone: The antigen is unknown.

Looked up from germline, CDR1 is SGHAT and CDR2 is FQNNGV. The CDR3 runs 14 residues. Trimming stripped 1 base from V and 4 bases from J, with 11 bases between. PCR primers comprised 60 Vbeta and 13 Jbeta primers. Only in-frame clones appear in the TCRdb table, and some are missing; sequencing was by immunoSEQ multiplex PCR. The table lists 90,000 to 120,000 clones, 79% of them singletons, with around 3.1% in the top ten. Sequencing was performed on PBMCs. The chain combines TRBV11-2 with TRBJ2-7; D unresolved. The TCR originated in a middle-aged woman in good health and CMV-seronegative. CDR3 sequence reads: CASSLGSRYYEQYF. The CDR3 DNA reads TGTGCCAGCAGCTTAGGATCGAGATATTACGAGCAGTACTTC.